The source of this T cell receptor beta chain is a study of cytomegalovirus exposure and HLA in healthy donors. Points on this clone: The junction and the germline gene differ at one end; a read error may be behind it.

60 Vbeta and 13 Jbeta primers were used in PCR. The method was immunoSEQ multiplex PCR; TCRdb's version includes in-frame clones alone and lacks a portion of them. The sample comprises about 130,000 clones, about 83% of which are singletons, and roughly 3.7% rests with the top ten. Per the germline V gene, CDR1 is SEHNR and CDR2 is FQNEAQ (reference sequence). This CDR3 spans 14 amino acids. Specimen: PBMCs. The V gene is TRBV7-9, the J gene TRBJ2-7; D unresolved. The sequence was obtained from a woman in her 40s in good health and CMV-seropositive. CDR3 DNA: TGTTCCAGCAGCTTAGGACGGAGCTCCTACGAGCAGTACTTC. This encodes CSSSLGRSSYEQYF.